These 8 T cell receptor beta chains originate from one sample sequenced in a study of T cells in Graves' hyperthyroidism and ophthalmopathy. TCR beta CDR3 regions were amplified from RNA transcripts. The study used the HTBI primer set for a first-round RT-PCR of the TCR CDR3. TCRdb itself ran the multiplex PCR reads through MiXCR, one entry per CDR3 protein. The repertoire holds hundreds of thousands of distinct CDR3 sequences, with 12% to 15% as singletons. Sequences were obtained from blood. The receptors come from a young woman with Graves' hyperthyroidism.

J is TRBJ2-7 and V is TRBV7-8, with D unclear. CDR1 is SGHVS, CDR2 FQNEAQ, per germline. V was pared by 0 bases and J by 5 bases, with 8 bases between. This CDR3 region has 13 residues. The CDR3 loop is CASSLAVGNEQYF. DNA of the CDR3: TGTGCCAGCAGCTTAGCCGTAGGGAACGAGCAGTACTTC.

This chain connects TRBV19 to TRBJ1-1, with D tentatively TRBD1 (6 bases). Germline CDR1 LNHDA, CDR2 SQIVND (reference sequence). This CDR3 contains 14 residues. V lost 4 bases, J lost 4 bases, and 13 bases lay in between. This chain's CDR3 is CASSTYREGTEAFF. CDR3 coding DNA: TGTGCCAGTAGTACTTACAGGGAGGGCACTGAAGCTTTCTTT.

This clonotype has a count of ten or more. The V gene is TRBV7-8, the J gene TRBJ2-3; 8 bases agree with TRBD2. The CDR3 spans 17 residues. Unmatched junction bases numbered 18, after V lost 4 bases and J lost 9 bases. CDR1 is SGHVS, CDR2 FQNEAQ, per germline. The CDR3 reads CASSSLAGVDMRGTQYF. The CDR3 DNA reads TGTGCCAGCAGCTCTCTAGCGGGTGTCGATATGAGAGGGACGCAGTATTTT.

This clonotype came up a few times. The chain has TRBV6-1 and TRBJ2-3, with 8 nucleotides matching TRBD1. This CDR3 comprises 15 residues. The V segment lost 5 bases and the J segment 4 bases; nucleotides outside the gene matches: 8. The germline CDR1 and CDR2 sequences are MNHNS and SASEGT. The CDR3 coding sequence is TGTGCCAGCAGTCTCAAGGACAGGGAGGCAGATACGCAGTATTTT. Its translation: CASSLKDREADTQYF.

This clonotype was counted ten times or more. The chain employs TRBV3-1 and TRBJ1-6; D remains ambiguous. CDR1 is LGHDT and CDR2 is YNNKEL in the germline V gene (reference sequence). V dropped 1 base and J dropped 6 bases, with 7 bases sitting between them. The CDR3 sequence is 14 residues long. In DNA form, the CDR3 reads TGTGCCAGCAGCCAAGGAAGAGCTAATTCACCCCTCCACTTT. It translates to CASSQGRANSPLHF.

Many counts were recorded for this clonotype. This rearrangement joins TRBV5-1 to TRBJ2-1; D is unclear. Germline-derived CDR1 and CDR2 are SGHRS and YFSETQ. This CDR3 spans 14 amino acids. The V gene lost 0 bases and the J gene lost 5 bases, with 9 bases spanning the gap. CDR3 amino acids: CASSLVEVDNEQFF. The CDR3 DNA reads as TGCGCCAGCAGCTTGGTAGAGGTCGACAATGAGCAGTTCTTC.

The chain is built from TRBV6-2 or TRBV6-3 and TRBJ2-4; D gene ambiguous. The V end lost 6 bases, the J end lost 0 bases, and 12 bases lay between the germline ends. Germline V gene sequence: CDR1 MNHEY, CDR2 SVGEGT. The CDR3 has 15 residues. This CDR3 is CASSQSALAKNIQYF. CDR3 DNA: TGTGCCAGCAGCCAAAGTGCCCTAGCCAAAAACATTCAGTACTTC.

In its sample, this clonotype was seen many times. The rearrangement uses TRBV18 and TRBJ2-2; D is unclear. The length of the CDR3 is 14 residues. Germline V CDR1 and CDR2: KGHSH, LQKENI. Trimming took 1 base from V and 4 from J, leaving 7 bases between them. CDR3 residues: CASSPLRGTGELFF. The CDR3 region has the DNA TGTGCCAGCTCACCACTCCGCGGCACCGGGGAGCTGTTTTTT.